Following are 19 T cell receptor beta chains from one sample sequenced in a study of blood T cell repertoires in COVID-19. The protocol was immunoSEQ multiplex PCR, while the TCRdb copy is restricted to in-frame clones and leaves out a portion. The sample yields approximately 250,000 clones, 80% to 90% seen once. Material for sequencing was peripheral blood. The source of these receptors is a man in his sixties with acute or convalescent COVID-19.

The chain is built from TRBV4-2 and TRBJ1-1; 7 bases fit TRBD1. Per germline, CDR1 LGHNA and CDR2 YNFKEQ. With 5 bases clipped from V and 0 bases from J, the junction kept 9 bases outside the gene matches. The CDR3 length is 16 residues. In nucleotides, the CDR3 is TGTGCCAGCAGCATCACAGGGGCCCCACTGAACACTGAAGCTTTCTTT. Protein: CASSITGAPLNTEAFF.

Concerning this clone: Within the sample, other DNA sequences also encode this same CDR3. The chain carries TRBV28 and TRBJ1-2; 9 bases line up with TRBD1. This CDR3 spans 13 amino acids. Germline trimming cut 4 bases from V and 7 bases from J; bases unmatched to any gene: 4. Germline CDR1 MDHEN, CDR2 SYDVKM. The chain's CDR3 is CASSSGQGSGYTF. The DNA for the CDR3 is TGTGCCAGCAGTTCCGGACAGGGGTCTGGCTACACCTTC.

The chain employs TRBV12-3 or TRBV12-4 and TRBJ1-2; TRBD1 matches 8 bases. J gave up 7 bases and V 2 bases, and 3 bases lay outside the gene matches. CDR3 length: 13 amino acids. The CDR3 DNA is TGTGCCAGCAGTTTACAGGGGGCCATTGGCTACACCTTC. This encodes CASSLQGAIGYTF.

The chain has TRBV10-3 and TRBJ1-1; unclear D gene. Between the trimmed V and J ends, which lost 3 bases and 0 bases, there was a span of 8 bases. This CDR3 spans 14 amino acids. The germline gives CDR1 ENHRY, CDR2 SYGVKD. The DNA of the CDR3 is TGTGCCATCAGTGAATCGTACATGAACACTGAAGCTTTCTTT. Translating gives CAISESYMNTEAFF.

The V gene is TRBV12-3 or TRBV12-4, the J gene TRBJ1-1, with 7 bases that match TRBD1. Losses at the gene ends were 6 bases for V and 8 bases for J; bases not matched to a gene: 9. The CDR3 length is 13 residues. The CDR3 protein is CASSPRQGWEAFF. The CDR3 nucleotides read TGTGCCAGCAGCCCAAGACAGGGCTGGGAAGCTTTCTTT.

V and J are TRBV29-1 and TRBJ1-4; 7 bases map to TRBD1. V shed 7 bases, J shed 6 bases, and the junction held 8 bases outside the gene matches. The CDR3 contains 13 residues. CDR1 is SQVTM and CDR2 is ANQGSEA in the germline V gene. Written as DNA, the CDR3 is TGCAGCGCCTGGACAGGACCTTATGAAAAACTGTTTTTT. It yields the protein CSAWTGPYEKLFF.

The rearrangement joins TRBV19 to TRBJ2-5, with TRBD2 identical over 14 bases. J lost 5 bases, V lost 3 bases, and 11 bases had no gene match. This CDR3 contains 18 residues. Germline V CDR1 and CDR2: LNHDA, SQIVND (reference sequence). In nucleotides, the CDR3 is TGTGCCAGTAGTATCTCCCCGGGACTAGCGGGAGTAACGGAGACCCAGTACTTC. Its translation: CASSISPGLAGVTETQYF.

This clone was seen a few times. V is TRBV5-4 and J is TRBJ1-1; TRBD1 agrees at 10 bases. The CDR3 loop spans 16 amino acids. V gave up 5 bases and J gave up 0 bases; unmatched junction bases: 7. The germline CDR1 and CDR2 sequences are SGHNT and YYREEE (reference sequence). CDR3 nucleotides: TGTGCCAGCAGGGATGACAGGGGGCATCTGAACACTGAAGCTTTCTTT. Protein: CASRDDRGHLNTEAFF.

This clone was counted a few times. The rearrangement joins TRBV7-2 to TRBJ1-2, with TRBD1 matching 10 bases. CDR3 size: 15 residues. Per the germline V gene, CDR1 is SGHTA and CDR2 is FQGNSA. V lost 5 bases and J lost 4; bases outside the gene matches: 7. DNA of the CDR3: TGTGCCAGCAGCAGGCCGGACAGGGGGATCTATGGCTACACCTTC. This codes for CASSRPDRGIYGYTF.

J is TRBJ1-1 and V is TRBV9; 7 bases match TRBD1. The CDR3 spans 14 residues. V lost 4 bases and J lost 0; bases outside the gene matches: 3. Germline CDR1 SGDLS, CDR2 YYNGEE. DNA of the CDR3: TGTGCCAGCAGCCCGGGACAGCTGAACACTGAAGCTTTCTTT. Protein: CASSPGQLNTEAFF.

V is TRBV20-1 and J is TRBJ1-6; D uncertain. The CDR3 is made up of 14 amino acids. Trimming removed 3 bases from V and 6 bases from J, with 12 bases in between. The germline CDR1 and CDR2 sequences are DFQATT and SNEGSKA (reference sequence). CDR3 DNA sequence: TGCAGTGCTAGTGGAGGGCACCCTAATTCACCCCTCCACTTT. Protein sequence: CSASGGHPNSPLHF.

The chain uses TRBV23-1 and TRBJ1-5; the match to TRBD1 covers 8 bases. Being an ORF, TRBV23-1 has a function that is uncertain. Germline trimming cut 0 bases from V and 1 base from J; bases unmatched to any gene: 2. The CDR3 loop spans 16 amino acids. The CDR3 reads CASSQSDRESNQPQHF. The CDR3 DNA reads TGCGCCAGCAGTCAATCGGACAGGGAGAGCAATCAGCCCCAGCATTTT.

The rearrangement links TRBV30 to TRBJ1-1; D is uncertain. The CDR3 totals 12 residues. Trimming left V 0 bases short and J 12 bases short, with 14 bases between. Germline V gene data show CDR1 as GTSNPN and CDR2 as SVGIG (reference sequence). The CDR3 nucleotides are TGTGCCTGGAGTGTACTACTTGCGGGGACTTTCTTT. It is translated as CAWSVLLAGTFF.

The rearrangement joins TRBV30 to TRBJ1-1; unclear D gene. Trimming stripped 5 bases from V and 0 bases from J, with 10 bases between. This CDR3 spans 13 amino acids. The germline CDR1 and CDR2 sequences are GTSNPN and SVGIG (reference sequence). CDR3 residues: CAWAPGMNTEAFF. The CDR3 DNA reads as TGTGCCTGGGCCCCCGGGATGAACACTGAAGCTTTCTTT.

This chain uses TRBV29-1 with TRBJ2-3; a possible D gene is TRBD1 (6 bases). Germline CDR1 and CDR2: SQVTM and ANQGSEA. V was shortened by 4 bases and J by 2 bases, with 13 bases between the two germline ends. The CDR3 loop spans 14 amino acids. CDR3 sequence reads: CSVVGTFDTDTQYF. CDR3 bases: TGCAGCGTTGTAGGGACATTCGACACAGATACGCAGTATTTT.

This chain connects TRBV28 to TRBJ2-1; maybe TRBD2 (5 bases). Trimming removed 1 base at V and 0 bases at J, with 10 bases between. The CDR3 has 16 residues. Germline V gene data show CDR1 as MDHEN and CDR2 as SYDVKM. CDR3 DNA: TGTGCCAGCAGTTTATCGAGCGGAAGCTCCTACAATGAGCAGTTCTTC. Translated, it gives CASSLSSGSSYNEQFF.

Details on this clone: Within the sample, other DNA sequences also encode this same CDR3. This chain connects TRBV18 to TRBJ2-5, with TRBD1 as a possible D gene (5 bases). The length of the CDR3 is 14 residues. Germline CDR1 reads KGHSH; CDR2 reads LQKENI. The V and J ends lost 3 bases and 0 bases respectively, with 8 bases between them. DNA for the CDR3: TGTGCCAGCTCACCTAGGGGCAACCAAGAGACCCAGTACTTC. This encodes CASSPRGNQETQYF.

V usage is TRBV18 and J usage is TRBJ2-2; TRBD1 is a possible D gene (6 bases). Per germline, CDR1 KGHSH and CDR2 LQKENI. V was trimmed by 3 bases and J by 2 bases, leaving 19 bases between them. This CDR3 has 18 amino acids. Written as DNA, the CDR3 is TGTGCCAGCTCACCGCTACAGGGCCGCACTGCTAACACCGGGGAGCTGTTTTTT. It codes for CASSPLQGRTANTGELFF.

This chain links TRBV7-3 with TRBJ2-3; weak D call: TRBD1 (5 bases). Per the germline V gene, CDR1 is SGHTA and CDR2 is FQGTGA. The CDR3 has 12 amino acids. The V end was cut by 5 bases, the J end by 4 bases, with 7 bases between. The CDR3 protein is CASSPGSDTQYF. CDR3 DNA sequence: TGTGCCAGCAGCCCAGGGTCAGATACGCAGTATTTT.